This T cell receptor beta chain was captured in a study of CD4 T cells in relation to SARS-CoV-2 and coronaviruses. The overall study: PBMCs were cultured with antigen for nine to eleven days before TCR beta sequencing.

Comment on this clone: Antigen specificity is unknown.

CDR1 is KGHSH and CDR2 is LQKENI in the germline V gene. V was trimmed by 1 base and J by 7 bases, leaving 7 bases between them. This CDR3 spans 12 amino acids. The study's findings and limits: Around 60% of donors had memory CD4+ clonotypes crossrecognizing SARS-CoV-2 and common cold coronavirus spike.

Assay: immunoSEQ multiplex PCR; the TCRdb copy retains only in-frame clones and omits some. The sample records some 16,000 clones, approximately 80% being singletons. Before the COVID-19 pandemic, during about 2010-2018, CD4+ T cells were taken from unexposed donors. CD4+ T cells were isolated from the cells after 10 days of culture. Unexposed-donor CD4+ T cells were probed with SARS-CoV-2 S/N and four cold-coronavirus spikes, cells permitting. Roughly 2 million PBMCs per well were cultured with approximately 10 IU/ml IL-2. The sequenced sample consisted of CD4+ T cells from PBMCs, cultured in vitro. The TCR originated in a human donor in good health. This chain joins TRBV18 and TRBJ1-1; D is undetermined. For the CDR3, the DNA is TGTGCCAGCTCACCACAAGGAATTGAAGCTTTCTTT. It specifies CASSPQGIEAFF.